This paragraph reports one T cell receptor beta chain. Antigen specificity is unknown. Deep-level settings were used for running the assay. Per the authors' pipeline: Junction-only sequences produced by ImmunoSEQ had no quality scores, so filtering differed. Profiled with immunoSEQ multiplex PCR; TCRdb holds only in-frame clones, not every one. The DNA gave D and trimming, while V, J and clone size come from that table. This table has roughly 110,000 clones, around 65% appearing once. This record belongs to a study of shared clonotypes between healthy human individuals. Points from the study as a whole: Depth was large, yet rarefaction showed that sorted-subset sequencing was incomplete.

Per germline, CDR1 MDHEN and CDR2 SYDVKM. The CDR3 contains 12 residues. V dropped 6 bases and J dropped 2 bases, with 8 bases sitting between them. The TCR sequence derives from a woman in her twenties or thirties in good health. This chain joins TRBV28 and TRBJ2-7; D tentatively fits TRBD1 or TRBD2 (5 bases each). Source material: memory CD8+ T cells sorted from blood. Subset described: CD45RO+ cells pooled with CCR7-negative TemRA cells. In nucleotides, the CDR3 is TGTGCCAGCAGAGTGGGGGCCTACGAGCAGTACTTC. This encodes CASRVGAYEQYF.